Listed here is a single TCR beta chain. No antigen is known for it. The data belong to a study of cytomegalovirus exposure and HLA in healthy donors listed by TCRdb under 2017. In the study overall: An earlier analysis of roughly 500 of the donors reported 276 Gb of sequence data and approximately 120 million unique TCR beta sequences obtained from roughly 170 million T cells. Approximately 330 gigabases of sequencing data and around 85 million unique TCR sequences made up an early release that covered 500 to 650 HLA-typed donors. Of the roughly 400 genotyped donors, about 80% fell in the genetic ancestry cluster associated with self-reported Caucasian donors. The study aimed to test whether cataloging public T cell receptors could reveal signatures of past pathogen exposure. Using immunosequencing, the study profiled T cell repertoires from 666 subjects and related those repertoires to cytomegalovirus serostatus. A separate validation cohort of more than 100 different subjects was used in addition to the roughly 670-subject first cohort. High-throughput TCR immunosequencing, statistical association of individual TCRs with disease status, and machine learning were combined to predict cytomegalovirus infection status. A later analysis re-examined previously published TCR beta repertoires from roughly 720 donors and added high-resolution HLA genotyping to investigate patterns of TCR occurrence. Rather than drawing on any new phenotypic data, the later analysis identified candidate immune exposures from TCR beta sequences and the way those sequences occurred across donors. To decide whether each TCR beta V gene segment behaved as functional or pseudogenic, an earlier analysis of approximately 600 of the donors relied on high-throughput TCR beta sequencing. Alongside the repertoire data, information on donor age, sex, ethnicity and CMV serostatus was compiled. A later genetic analysis took genome-wide SNP genotypes for about three fifths of the roughly 670 donors and used that subset as a discovery cohort. All discovery cohort repertoires had been generated on a single sequencing platform. Class I and class II HLA loci were covered by the typing at four-digit resolution. Typing coverage differed by locus: A, B, C, DRB1 and DQB1 were typed in about 620-640 donors, DQA1 in 500 to 550, DPA1 in 600 to 610, and DPB1 in roughly 470. Roughly five DR-DQ haplotypes were treated as single units for association and clustering because of strong linkage in the cohort. Among about 390 genotyped donors of the cohort, an average of 235,054 unique TCR beta nucleotide sequences were sequenced per donor, around 20% of them non-productive. The paper as a whole reports these results and caveats: In an earlier analysis of under 600 of the donors, most TCR beta V segments were observed in productive rearrangements about 87% or about 30% of the time, broadly matching IMGT annotations. Sequencing depth was assumed to be roughly uniform across donors in the presence/absence analyses, though that assumption may not hold. In this cohort, only TCR beta chains were sequenced, and detectable features were limited by the absence of alpha or paired-chain data. According to the authors, the approach could potentially be generalized to other disease states and immunological phenotypes. Linkage disequilibrium might explain the correlated functional status among segregating V segments, but an unknown experimental factor could not be ruled out. A further reported finding was that TCR beta sequences accurately predicted the HLA-A and HLA-B alleles for most subjects in the first cohort. A later genetic analysis reported fewer N-insertions in productive TCRs among donors in an Asian-associated ancestry cluster than the approximately 700-donor mean. When HLA alleles, especially DR and DQ, strongly co-occurred, TCR associations were difficult to assign to individual alleles. A total of roughly 160 TCR beta chains were listed by the study as associated with cytomegalovirus. In both the original and validation cohorts, the classifier was reported to diagnose cytomegalovirus status with high specificity and sensitivity. In a later analysis, some 17,000 TCR beta sequences were associated with specific HLA alleles at a false discovery rate of 0.05. A later analysis found that most CMV-associated TCR beta chains appeared HLA-restricted, with HLA associations seemingly driven largely by CMV exposure. Most TCR sequences were observed very rarely across donors, whereas some public TCRs were present in many individuals. The earlier analysis of about 600 of the donors excluded roughly 17 rarely observed V segments, including chromosome 9 orphons, because counts were too low. Because some donors lacked HLA typing at each locus, the association tests relied only on the typed subset. In a later analysis, TCR association rates were found to vary across HLA loci, with the most associated TCRs seen for DRB1 alleles and the fewest for HLA-C alleles. CMV serostatus was the only immune exposure information available for the cohort. A later analysis found that HLA-associated TCR beta chains were more clonally expanded and had lower generation probabilities than equally common non-associated chains. An association between a missense DCLRE1C variant and V-gene and J-gene trimming of TCR beta chains was found in a later genetic analysis and replicated in an independent cohort. A group of highly shared sequence variants was considered likely to be a technical artifact of the sequencing pipeline. In a later analysis, several top co-occurrence clusters were reported to appear linked to parvovirus B19, influenza, CMV and Epstein-Barr virus. In vitro tests confirmed that a few of the cytomegalovirus-associated TCR beta chains recognize cytomegalovirus antigens.

Receptors were amplified or captured by the immunoSEQ multiplex PCR assay. A mixture of 60 forward primers for TCR Vbeta segments and 13 reverse primers for TCR Jbeta segments was used in the multiplex PCR. A multiplex PCR assay on genomic DNA amplified the CDR3 region of rearranged TCR beta genes. The Illumina HiSeq System was used to sequence the amplified TCR beta libraries as 87-base-pair reads. The original pipeline was this. In a later analysis, roughly 80 million unique TCR beta chains were counted across the roughly 700 repertoires, and roughly 11 million of these chains were shared by at least two donors. Raw reads were error-corrected and collapsed into unique sequences with a nearest-neighbor algorithm that merged closely related sequences to remove PCR and sequencing errors. V, D and J gene segments were assigned by aligning CDR3 sequences to IMGT reference sequences. Each retained sequence needed at least a six-nucleotide match to both a V gene segment and a J gene segment. A rearrangement counted as productive if the CDR3 had no stop codons and remained in frame with V and J, and every other rearrangement counted as non-productive. CDR3 was defined according to IMGT convention as the region running from the second conserved V-encoded cysteine to the conserved J-encoded phenylalanine. In an earlier analysis of more than 550 of the donors, sequences lacking an unambiguous match to a single V gene segment were excluded. An earlier analysis of several hundred of the donors called V segments functional above 56.7% productive rearrangements and segregating when the between-donor standard deviation exceeded 5%. A statistical classification framework was built to diagnose cytomegalovirus status from the catalog of TCR beta chain sequences. V and J gene assignment, in a later analysis, came from comparing TCR nucleotide sequences with IMGT/GENE-DB human TR gene sequences. The TCRdist pipeline was used in a later analysis to assign CDR3 sequences and most-parsimonious VDJ recombination scenarios. In a later analysis, every TCR beta chain was defined by the combination of its CDR3 amino acid sequence and its V-gene family, and reads without a unique V-gene family were dropped. A later analysis removed several hundred highly shared, low-generation-probability nucleotide sequences to deal with suspected cross-contamination and a sequencing artifact. For each public chain, a later analysis derived a clonal expansion index from normalized ranks of inferred template counts within each repertoire. In a later analysis, generation probabilities were computed with a VDJ recombination model fitted to out-of-frame rearrangements, and the resulting probabilities were checked against IGoR. A later analysis scored TCR-TCR, TCR-HLA and TCR-CMV co-occurrence with hypergeometric tests, applying a repertoire-size bias correction to TCR pairs. In a later analysis, false discovery rates were estimated by permuting HLA or CMV assignments 20 times. In a later analysis, co-occurring TCRs were grouped using DBSCAN, and TCRdist sequence similarity was added for clustering within HLA-allele-positive subsets. Repertoires with fewer than 30,000 or more than 120,000 public chains, plus five repertoires with anomalous nucleotide sharing, were excluded from co-occurrence clustering. The table comes from immuneACCESS by way of TCRdb, which keeps in-frame sequences with V and J called. Part of the clones is missing from these tables; in studies checked, under half for an unresolved V gene and the rest for unknown reasons. V, J and clone size were drawn from that table, and D and trimming were deduced from the DNA. This sample's table has entries for approximately 170,000 clones. About 0.81% of the sample lies in the top ten.

In total, over 600 healthy bone marrow donors made up the cohort. At the time of sampling, every cohort member was nominally healthy, though immune exposures that went unrecorded were likely present. The donor was CMV seropositive and was included in the group of some 290 seropositive cohort members. A peripheral blood sample was collected from each donor, and TCR beta sequencing was performed on peripheral blood mononuclear cells. Genomic DNA was extracted from the blood cell samples with the Qiagen DNeasy Blood Extraction Kit. The clonotype was recovered from a woman aged 18-30 years in good health and CMV-seropositive. Sequencing input: PBMCs.

The sequenced DNA is TGTGCCAGCAGCCAAGATCGACAGGACCGCTATACCGGGGAGCTGTTTTTT. It codes for CASSQDRQDRYTGELFF. The chain couples TRBV4-2 to TRBJ2-2; a weak D assignment points to TRBD1 (6 bases agree). CDR1 LGHNA and CDR2 YNFKEQ were looked up in the germline V gene. Deletion took 0 bases off V and 5 bases off J, with a span of 16 bases between the germline ends. Including the terminal cysteine and phenylalanine, the CDR3 comprises 17 residues. The DNA shown is the 51-base CDR3, in frame from base 1.